Each of the 5 T cell receptor beta chains below was sequenced from the same sample in a study of T-cell memory formation after mild COVID-19. TCRdb analysed the 5' RACE reads with MiXCR anew, one entry per CDR3 protein. This sample has about 140,000 distinct CDR3 sequences; 11% to 15% occur once, and the top ten carry about 29%. Source material: PBMCs or a T cell subset sorted from them (not recorded which). These receptors were obtained from an adult woman who had mild COVID-19 (a few samples of this study predate the infection). Cell type and time point are not known.

The rearrangement uses TRBV27 and TRBJ2-2; 9 nucleotides align to TRBD1. The CDR3 is made up of 15 amino acids. The J segment lost 5 bases and the V segment lost 10 bases, leaving 11 bases of the junction unmatched. Germline CDR1 is MNHEY and CDR2 is SMNVEV (reference sequence). CDR3 sequence (DNA): TGTGCCACCACCAAAGGGACAGGGTGGACCGGGGAGCTGTTTTTT. Its protein product is CATTKGTGWTGELFF.

This clonotype was counted a few times. This chain links TRBV7-9 with TRBJ1-1; D remains ambiguous. The CDR3 is 13 amino acids. Germline V gene sequence: CDR1 SEHNR, CDR2 FQNEAQ (reference sequence). The V gene lost 6 bases and the J gene lost 11 bases, with 19 bases spanning the gap. The CDR3 nucleotides are TGTGCCAGCAGTTTGGACCTAATAATTCGGGCTTTCTTT. Translation: CASSLDLIIRAFF.

V gene TRBV5-1 combines with J gene TRBJ2-5, with 8 bases lining up with TRBD2. The CDR3 sequence is 14 residues long. J was trimmed by 5 bases and V by 3 bases; bases with no gene match: 6. Per the germline V gene, CDR1 is SGHRS and CDR2 is YFSETQ. The CDR3, as DNA: TGCGCCAGCAGCTCCGGGGGGGGCTCTGAGACCCAGTACTTC. Translation: CASSSGGGSETQYF.

The CDR3 DNA follows: TGTGCCAGCAGCTTAGGGTTGGGGACAGGGGTTAGCAATCAGCCCCAGCATTTT. It translates to CASSLGLGTGVSNQPQHF. This rearrangement joins TRBV7-8 to TRBJ1-5; TRBD1 matches 10 bases. V shed 1 base, J shed 0 bases, and the junction held 6 bases outside the gene matches. The CDR3 is 18 amino acids. Germline V gives CDR1 SGHVS, CDR2 FQNEAQ.

This clonotype was picked up a small number of times. The chain couples TRBV5-1 to TRBJ2-2; D call uncertain. The CDR3 is 17 residues long. V shed 2 bases and J shed 6 bases, with 20 bases lying between them. Germline lookup yields CDR1 SGHRS and CDR2 YFSETQ. The CDR3 reads CASSFLSGEFGSGELFF. The CDR3 coding sequence is TGCGCCAGCAGCTTCCTATCTGGGGAATTCGGCTCCGGGGAGCTGTTTTTT.